This TCR beta chain was identified during a study of shared clonotypes between healthy human individuals. Profiled with immunoSEQ multiplex PCR; TCRdb holds only in-frame clones, not every one. The table shows about 700,000 clones, with over 65% occurring only once. The CDR3 runs 15 residues. With 3 bases removed from V and 3 bases from J, the gap between germline ends came to 12 bases. The germline CDR1 and CDR2 sequences are MDHEN and SYDVKM. This chain links TRBV28 with TRBJ1-5; D perhaps matches TRBD1 (5 bases). The source of this sequence is a woman in her thirties in good health. The sequencing input was memory CD4+ T cells sorted from blood. Subset indicated: CD45RA-negative fraction. The CDR3 protein is CASSLQGLNNQPQHF. In DNA, the CDR3 is TGTGCCAGCAGTTTGCAGGGCCTAAACAATCAGCCCCAGCATTTT.